Following are 27 T cell receptor beta chains from one sample sequenced in a study of cytomegalovirus exposure and HLA in healthy donors. The PCR was carried out with 60 Vbeta primers and 13 Jbeta primers. Clones were sequenced by immunoSEQ multiplex PCR, and TCRdb holds only the in-frame ones, with some missing. The profile covers over 75,000 clones, with roughly four fifths appearing a single time and about 3.7% taken by the ten largest. Material: PBMCs. Every receptor here comes from a man aged 30 to 45 in good health and CMV-seropositive.

The sample holds one count of this clone. J is TRBJ2-3 and V is TRBV28, with 10 bases matching TRBD2. V lost 5 bases and J lost 7; bases outside the gene matches: 12. Germline assignment: CDR1 MDHEN and CDR2 SYDVKM. CDR3 length equals 16 residues. The CDR3 DNA sequence: TGTGCCAGCAGTCTCGCCGGGACTAGCGAGACTTATACGCAGTATTTT. It is translated as CASSLAGTSETYTQYF. The full variable domain, with the rest looked up from reference TRBV28 and TRBJ2-3, is DVKVTQSSRYLVKRTGEKVFLECVQDMDHENMFWYRQDPGLGLRLIYFSYDVKMKEKGDIPEGYSVSREKKERFSLILESASTNQTSMYLCASSLAGTSETYTQYFGPGTRLTVL.

The V call is TRBV7-9, the J call TRBJ1-1, with TRBD1 identical over 8 bases. The CDR3 is 17 amino acids. Looked up from germline, CDR1 is SEHNR and CDR2 is FQNEAQ (reference sequence). Losses at the gene ends were 3 bases for V and 5 bases for J; bases not matched to a gene: 14. The CDR3 protein is CASSFSGTGVLSTEAFF. The CDR3 DNA sequence: TGTGCCAGCAGCTTTTCCGGGACAGGCGTTCTTTCGACTGAAGCTTTCTTT.

V and J are TRBV7-2 and TRBJ2-1; D is undetermined. This CDR3 comprises 15 residues. The V end lost 5 bases, the J end lost 3 bases, and 14 bases lay between the germline ends. Germline V gene lookup returns CDR1 SGHTA and CDR2 FQGNSA. The CDR3 nucleotides read TGTGCCAGCAGCCTGGCGGAAGGTGTCTACAATGAGCAGTTCTTC. This gives the protein CASSLAEGVYNEQFF.

This chain joins TRBV5-1 and TRBJ1-2; D might be TRBD1 (6 bases). The CDR3 totals 14 residues. Germline values: CDR1 SGHRS, CDR2 YFSETQ. Trimming left V 2 bases short and J 2 bases short, with 10 bases between. In DNA form, the CDR3 reads TGCGCCAGCAGCTTAGGACAGATGAACTATGGCTACACCTTC. Translated: CASSLGQMNYGYTF.

The V call is TRBV2, the J call TRBJ2-1, with D possibly being TRBD1 (6 bases). The V gene's germline CDR1 is SNHLY and CDR2 FYNNEI. The CDR3 loop spans 13 amino acids. The V end lost 6 bases, the J end lost 5 bases, and 11 bases lay between the germline ends. The CDR3 protein is CASSIRGDNEQFF. In DNA, the CDR3 is TGTGCCAGCAGCATCAGGGGCGACAATGAGCAGTTCTTC. Together with reference TRBV2 and TRBJ2-1, the CDR3 gives the full variable domain: EPEVTQTPSHQVTQMGQEVILRCVPISNHLYFYWYRQILGQKVEFLVSFYNNEISEKSEIFDDQFSVERPDGSNFTLKIRSTKLEDSAMYFCASSIRGDNEQFFGPGTRLTVL.

The rearrangement uses TRBV11-2 and TRBJ2-3; possibly TRBD1 for D (5 bases). In germline, CDR1 is SGHAT, CDR2 FQNNGV. The CDR3 extends over 14 amino acids. The V end lost 5 bases, the J end lost 2 bases, and 11 bases lay between the germline ends. For the CDR3, the DNA is TGTGCCAGCAGCCCGCAGGGCCCCACAGATACGCAGTATTTT. This codes for CASSPQGPTDTQYF.

The rearrangement uses TRBV10-2 and TRBJ2-5; 14 nucleotides line up with TRBD2. Trimming at V came to 3 bases and at J to 13 bases, leaving 4 bases not matched to a gene. The CDR3 is 13 amino acids. Germline V CDR1 and CDR2: WSHSY, SAAADI. Here the CDR3 reads CASSEGTSGSLYF. CDR3 bases: TGCGCCAGCAGTGAAGGGACTAGCGGGAGTCTGTACTTC.

The V call is TRBV4-1, the J call TRBJ2-2; TRBD2 aligns across 9 bases. Germline V lookup: CDR1 MGHRA, CDR2 YSYEKL. The CDR3 covers 17 residues. J gave up 0 bases and V 10 bases, and 12 bases lay outside the gene matches. CDR3 coding DNA: TGCGCCACCCAGCCGTCGCGGGAGGGGACGAACACCGGGGAGCTGTTTTTT. Its protein is CATQPSREGTNTGELFF.

In this sample, this clone turned up once. The chain uses TRBV28 and TRBJ1-2; D possibly corresponds to TRBD1 (5 bases). V was trimmed by 5 bases and J by 6 bases, leaving 10 bases between them. This CDR3 has 12 residues. The germline CDR1 and CDR2 sequences are MDHEN and SYDVKM. The CDR3 DNA follows: TGTGCCAGCAGTCAACAGACAGATGGCTACACCTTC. This codes for CASSQQTDGYTF.

The chain uses TRBV5-1 and TRBJ2-1; TRBD1 matches 12 bases. CDR1 SGHRS and CDR2 YFSETQ come from the germline V gene. This CDR3 region has 16 residues. V was clipped by 4 bases and J by 1 base; unmatched bases: 3. The DNA for the CDR3 is TGCGCCAGCAGCCCGGGACAGGGGGCTTCCTACAATGAGCAGTTCTTC. This encodes CASSPGQGASYNEQFF. Complete variable domain (other parts from reference TRBV5-1 and TRBJ2-1): KAGVTQTPRYLIKTRGQQVTLSCSPISGHRSVSWYQQTPGQGLQFLFEYFSETQRNKGNFPGRFSGRQFSNSRSEMNVSTLELGDSALYLCASSPGQGASYNEQFFGPGTRLTVL.

This rearrangement joins TRBV9 to TRBJ2-1, with D tentatively TRBD2 (7 bases). The V and J ends lost 0 bases and 7 bases respectively, with 8 bases between them. This CDR3 has 13 residues. CDR1 and CDR2 (germline): SGDLS, YYNGEE. The CDR3 nucleotides are TGTGCCAGCAGCGTAGAGGGGGGGAATGAGCAGTTCTTC. Translated, it gives CASSVEGGNEQFF.

This sequence joins TRBV7-9 and TRBJ2-2; 7 bases agree with TRBD1. The CDR3 covers 13 residues. The germline CDR1 and CDR2 sequences are SEHNR and FQNEAQ (reference sequence). V lost 5 bases and J lost 5; bases outside the gene matches: 2. The CDR3 sequence is CASSPTGTGELFF. The DNA for the CDR3 is TGTGCCAGCAGCCCGACAGGGACCGGGGAGCTGTTTTTT.

This chain uses TRBV28 with TRBJ2-5; tentative D call: TRBD2 (5 bases). The better agreement between TRBJ2-7 and the DNA end casts doubt on the J call. CDR1 MDHEN and CDR2 SYDVKM come from the germline V gene. The CDR3 is 15 residues long. The CDR3 coding sequence is TGTGCCAGCAGTTTAACGGAGGCCCTCTCCTACGAGCAGTACTTC. Translation: CASSLTEALSYEQYF.

The gene calls are TRBV4-3 and TRBJ2-5; 11 nucleotides agree with TRBD2. The end of the DNA aligns better with TRBJ2-7, so the J call may be wrong. Germline V gene data show CDR1 as LGHNA and CDR2 as YSLEER. This CDR3 is built from 17 residues. CDR3 DNA: TGCGCCAGCAGCCAGGGAACCGGGACTAGCGGCTCCTACGAGCAGTACTTC. Encoded protein: CASSQGTGTSGSYEQYF.

This clone has more than one count but fewer than ten. The chain joins TRBV6-5 to TRBJ1-4; D is uncertain. The CDR3 covers 14 residues. Germline CDR1 reads MNHEY; CDR2 reads SVGAGI. V gave up 5 bases and J gave up 5 bases, with 12 bases separating them. Here the CDR3 reads CASSRGWANEKLFF. The CDR3 DNA reads as TGTGCCAGCAGTCGCGGGTGGGCGAATGAAAAACTGTTTTTT.

CDR3 sequence (DNA): TGCGCCAGCAGCTTGGCCGGTCAGGGGGGCTACGAGCAGTACTTC. It translates to CASSLAGQGGYEQYF. This sequence joins TRBV5-1 and TRBJ2-7; the D gene is possibly TRBD1 (7 bases). This CDR3 is built from 15 residues. The germline V gene has CDR1 SGHRS and CDR2 YFSETQ. V was trimmed by 0 bases and J by 3 bases, leaving 13 bases between them.

The genes are TRBV4-1 and TRBJ1-2; the D gene is possibly TRBD1 (6 bases). The germline CDR1 and CDR2 sequences are MGHRA and YSYEKL. Trimming cost V 4 bases and J 5 bases, with 14 bases left between them. CDR3 length: 14 amino acids. Here the CDR3 DNA reads TGCGCCAGCAGCCCTTTTACAGGGATATATGGCTACACCTTC. Amino acid sequence: CASSPFTGIYGYTF.

V and J are TRBV28 and TRBJ2-7; 9 positions match TRBD1. The germline V gene encodes CDR1 MDHEN and CDR2 SYDVKM. V gave up 4 bases and J gave up 2 bases; unmatched junction bases: 21. The CDR3 spans 20 residues. The CDR3 reads CASSSPTPRIPGQGPYEQYF. As DNA, the CDR3 is TGTGCCAGCAGTTCCCCCACCCCCCGTATCCCAGGACAGGGGCCCTACGAGCAGTACTTC.

The rearrangement joins TRBV18 to TRBJ2-1; D might be TRBD1 (6 bases). CDR3 size: 15 residues. Germline loops: CDR1 KGHSH, CDR2 LQKENI. V dropped 5 bases and J dropped 4 bases, with 15 bases sitting between them. CDR3 DNA: TGTGCCAGCTCATCGACAGGAAGGGGGTACAATGAGCAGTTCTTC. Protein sequence: CASSSTGRGYNEQFF. The full variable domain, its missing parts supplied by reference TRBV18 and TRBJ2-1, is NAGVMQNPRHLVRRRGQEARLRCSPMKGHSHVYWYRQLPEEGLKFMVYLQKENIIDESGMPKERFSAEFPKEGPSILRIQQVVRGDSAAYFCASSSTGRGYNEQFFGPGTRLTVL.

The chain couples TRBV5-4 to TRBJ2-7; TRBD2 aligns across 7 bases. Per germline, CDR1 SGHNT and CDR2 YYREEE (reference sequence). After removal of 5 bases from V and 1 base from J, the junction contained 15 bases not matched to a gene. The CDR3 length is 17 residues. CDR3 coding DNA: TGTGCCAGCAGTCGCGGGAGTTTGTTGTGGGGATCCTACGAGCAGTACTTC. Translation: CASSRGSLLWGSYEQYF.

Concerning this clone itself: Mismatch with germline at one junction end may stem from a read error. The J gene is TRBJ1-1, the V gene TRBV6-5, with TRBD1 matching 7 bases. In germline, CDR1 is MNHEY, CDR2 SVGAGI. The CDR3 has 15 amino acids. CDR3 loop: CASSHSTGLVTEAFF. CDR3 sequence (DNA): TGTGCCAGCAGTCACTCGACAGGGTTAGTCACTGAAGCTTTCTTT.

The chain couples TRBV5-6 to TRBJ2-7, with 11 bases matching TRBD1. The V segment lost 4 bases and the J segment 6 bases; nucleotides outside the gene matches: 9. The CDR3 runs to 15 residues. Germline CDR1 SGHDT, CDR2 YYEEEE. The CDR3 reads CASSPAGQGAAEQYF. CDR3 bases: TGTGCCAGCAGCCCCGCCGGACAGGGGGCGGCCGAGCAGTACTTC.

This sequence joins TRBV9 and TRBJ2-1; D call uncertain. The CDR3 extends over 15 amino acids. The V end was cut by 0 bases, the J end by 0 bases, with 7 bases between. Per germline, CDR1 SGDLS and CDR2 YYNGEE. The DNA of the CDR3 is TGTGCCAGCAGCGTAGAGGAGAGCTCCTACAATGAGCAGTTCTTC. Protein sequence: CASSVEESSYNEQFF.

The chain employs TRBV5-6 and TRBJ1-6; D remains ambiguous. Germline CDR1 and CDR2: SGHDT and YYEEEE. The ends were cut back, 5 bases at V and 3 bases at J, with 12 bases in the middle. The CDR3 totals 15 residues. The CDR3 loop reads CASSHLRVYNSPLHF. CDR3 in DNA: TGTGCCAGCAGTCATCTTCGGGTCTATAATTCACCCCTCCACTTT.

The chain employs TRBV27 and TRBJ1-2; D is uncertain. CDR3 size: 14 residues. Per germline, CDR1 MNHEY and CDR2 SMNVEV (reference sequence). V was clipped by 1 base and J by 8 bases, with 14 bases between them. In nucleotides, the CDR3 is TGTGCCAGCAGTTTATATCCAGGCACGGGAGGCTACACCTTC. Its translation: CASSLYPGTGGYTF.

This chain uses TRBV13 with TRBJ1-4; D call uncertain. V was pared by 5 bases and J by 8 bases, with 12 bases between. CDR3 length equals 13 residues. Per germline, CDR1 PRHDT and CDR2 FYEKMQ (reference sequence). The CDR3 reads CASSPAGEEKLFF. The CDR3 DNA reads TGTGCCAGCAGCCCCGCCGGGGAGGAAAAACTGTTTTTT.

CDR3 in amino acids: CASSLGAGGSGEQYF. DNA of the CDR3: TGTGCCAGCAGCTTAGGGGCGGGAGGATCAGGGGAGCAGTACTTC. V gene TRBV5-4 combines with J gene TRBJ2-7; 8 bases line up with TRBD2. This CDR3 contains 15 residues. Germline assignment: CDR1 SGHNT and CDR2 YYREEE (reference sequence). The V segment lost 2 bases and the J segment 7 bases; nucleotides outside the gene matches: 11.